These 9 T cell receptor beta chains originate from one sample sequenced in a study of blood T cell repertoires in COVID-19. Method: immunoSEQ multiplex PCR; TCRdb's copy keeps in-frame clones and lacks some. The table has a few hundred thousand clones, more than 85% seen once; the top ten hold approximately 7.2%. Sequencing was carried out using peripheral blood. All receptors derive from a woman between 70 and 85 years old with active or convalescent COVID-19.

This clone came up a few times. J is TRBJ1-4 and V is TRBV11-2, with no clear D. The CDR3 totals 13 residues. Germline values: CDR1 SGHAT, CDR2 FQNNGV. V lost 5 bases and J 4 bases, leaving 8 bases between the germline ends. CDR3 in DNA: TGTGCCAGCAGCAATGGACTTAATGAAAAACTGTTTTTT. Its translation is CASSNGLNEKLFF.

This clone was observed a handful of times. CDR3 coding DNA: TGTGCCAGCAGCCGGGACATCGATGGCTACACCTTC. This translates into CASSRDIDGYTF. The genes are TRBV12-3 or TRBV12-4 and TRBJ1-2, with TRBD1 as a possible D gene (6 bases). This CDR3 is 12 amino acids long. Trimming cost V 6 bases and J 6 bases, with 11 bases left between them.

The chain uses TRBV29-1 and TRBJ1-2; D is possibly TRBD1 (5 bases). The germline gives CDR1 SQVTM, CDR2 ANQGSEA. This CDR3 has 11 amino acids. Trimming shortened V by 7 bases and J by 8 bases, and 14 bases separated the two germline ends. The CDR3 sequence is CSAFQGGGYTF. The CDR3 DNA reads TGCAGCGCCTTCCAGGGTGGCGGCTACACCTTC.

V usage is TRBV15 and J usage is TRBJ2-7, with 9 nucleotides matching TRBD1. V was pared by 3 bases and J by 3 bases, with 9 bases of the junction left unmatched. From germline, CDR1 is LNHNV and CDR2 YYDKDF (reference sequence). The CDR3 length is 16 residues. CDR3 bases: TGTGCCACCAGCAGTTGGACCGGGACAGGGAGCTACGAGCAGTACTTC. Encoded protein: CATSSWTGTGSYEQYF.

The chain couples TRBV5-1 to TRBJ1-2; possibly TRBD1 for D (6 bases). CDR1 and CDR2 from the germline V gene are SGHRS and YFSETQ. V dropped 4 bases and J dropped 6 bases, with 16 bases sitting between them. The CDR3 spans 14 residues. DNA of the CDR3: TGCGCCAGCAGCCCCGGACAGCTCAACGATGGCTACACCTTC. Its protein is CASSPGQLNDGYTF.

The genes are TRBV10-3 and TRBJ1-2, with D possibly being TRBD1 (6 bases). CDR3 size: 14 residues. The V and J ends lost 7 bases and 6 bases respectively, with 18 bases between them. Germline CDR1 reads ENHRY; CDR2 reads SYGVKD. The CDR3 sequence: CAITREHRVDGYTF. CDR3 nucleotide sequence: TGTGCCATCACTCGTGAACACAGGGTAGATGGCTACACCTTC.

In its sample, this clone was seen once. The CDR3 sequence: CASRGVGGPSNQPQHF. The CDR3 nucleotides read TGTGCCAGTAGGGGGGTCGGGGGGCCTAGCAATCAGCCCCAGCATTTT. The chain uses TRBV19 and TRBJ1-5; a possible D gene is TRBD1 (6 bases). The length of the CDR3 is 16 residues. The ends were cut back, 6 bases at V and 0 bases at J, with 15 bases in the middle. CDR1 and CDR2 (germline): LNHDA, SQIVND (reference sequence).

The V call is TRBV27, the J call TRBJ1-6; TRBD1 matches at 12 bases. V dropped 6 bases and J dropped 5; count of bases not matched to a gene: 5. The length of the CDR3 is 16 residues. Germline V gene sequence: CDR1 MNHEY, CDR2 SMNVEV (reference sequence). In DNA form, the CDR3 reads TGTGCCAGCAGCCTGGGACAGGGGGCCCATAATTCACCCCTCCACTTT. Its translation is CASSLGQGAHNSPLHF.

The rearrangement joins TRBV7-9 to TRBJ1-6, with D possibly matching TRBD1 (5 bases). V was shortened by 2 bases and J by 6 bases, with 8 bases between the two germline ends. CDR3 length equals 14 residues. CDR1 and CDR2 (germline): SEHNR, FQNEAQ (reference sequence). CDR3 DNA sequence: TGTGCCAGCAGCTTACAGGGAACTAATTCACCCCTCCACTTT. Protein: CASSLQGTNSPLHF.